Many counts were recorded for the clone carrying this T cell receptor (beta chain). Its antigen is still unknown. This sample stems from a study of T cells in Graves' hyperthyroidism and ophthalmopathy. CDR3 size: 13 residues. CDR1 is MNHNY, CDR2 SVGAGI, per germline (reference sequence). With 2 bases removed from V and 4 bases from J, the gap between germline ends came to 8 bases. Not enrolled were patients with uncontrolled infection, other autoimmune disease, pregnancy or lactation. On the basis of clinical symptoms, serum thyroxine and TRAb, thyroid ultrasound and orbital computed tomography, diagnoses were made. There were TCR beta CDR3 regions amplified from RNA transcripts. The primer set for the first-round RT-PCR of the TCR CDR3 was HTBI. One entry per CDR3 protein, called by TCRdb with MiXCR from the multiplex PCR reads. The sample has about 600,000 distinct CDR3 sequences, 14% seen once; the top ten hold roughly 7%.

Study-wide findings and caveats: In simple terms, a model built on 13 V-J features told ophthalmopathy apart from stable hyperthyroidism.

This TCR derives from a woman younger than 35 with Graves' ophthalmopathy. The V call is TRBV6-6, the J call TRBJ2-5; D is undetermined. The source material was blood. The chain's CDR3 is CASSYRFRETQYF. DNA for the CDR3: TGTGCCAGCAGTTACCGGTTCCGAGAGACCCAGTACTTC.